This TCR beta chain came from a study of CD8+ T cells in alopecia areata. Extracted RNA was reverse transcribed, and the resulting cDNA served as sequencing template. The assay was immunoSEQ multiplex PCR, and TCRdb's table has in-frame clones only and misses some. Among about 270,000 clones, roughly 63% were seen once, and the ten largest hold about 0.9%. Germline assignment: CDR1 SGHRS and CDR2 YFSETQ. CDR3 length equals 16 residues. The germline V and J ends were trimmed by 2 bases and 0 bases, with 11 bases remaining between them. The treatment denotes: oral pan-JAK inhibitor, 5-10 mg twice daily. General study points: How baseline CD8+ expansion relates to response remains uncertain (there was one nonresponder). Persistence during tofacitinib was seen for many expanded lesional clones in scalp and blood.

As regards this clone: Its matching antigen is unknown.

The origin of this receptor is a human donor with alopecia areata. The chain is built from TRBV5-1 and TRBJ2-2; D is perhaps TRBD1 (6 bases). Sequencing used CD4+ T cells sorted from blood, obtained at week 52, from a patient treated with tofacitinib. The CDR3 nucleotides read TGCGCCAGCAGCTTTTCGACAGGAACGAACACCGGGGAGCTGTTTTTT. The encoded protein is CASSFSTGTNTGELFF. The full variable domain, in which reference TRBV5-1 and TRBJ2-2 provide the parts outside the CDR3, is KAGVTQTPRYLIKTRGQQVTLSCSPISGHRSVSWYQQTPGQGLQFLFEYFSETQRNKGNFPGRFSGRQFSNSRSEMNVSTLELGDSALYLCASSFSTGTNTGELFFGEGSRLTVL.